This T cell receptor (beta chain) came from a study of cytomegalovirus exposure and HLA in healthy donors. Study conclusions and caveats: Overall, some 160 TCR beta chains were annotated as cytomegalovirus-associated. The authors later linked a missense DCLRE1C variant to TCR beta V- and J-gene trimming.

As regards this clone: Its specificity is not known.

PCR employed 60 Vbeta and 13 Jbeta primers. Assay: immunoSEQ multiplex PCR; the TCRdb copy retains only in-frame clones and omits some. The repertoire table contains under 200,000 clones. Germline CDR1 LNHDA, CDR2 SQIVND (reference sequence). With 5 bases removed from V and 1 base from J, the gap between germline ends came to 12 bases. The CDR3 loop spans 14 amino acids. Sequencing was performed on PBMCs. The receptor comes from a man aged 25-45 years in good health and CMV-seronegative. This chain links TRBV19 with TRBJ2-7, with no clear D. The CDR3 sequence: CASSLGRSSYEQYF. CDR3 coding DNA: TGTGCCAGTAGTTTAGGACGGAGTTCCTACGAGCAGTACTTC.